This TCR beta chain was recorded in a study of regulatory and conventional T cells in RAG deficiency. Overall study findings and caveats: Other subsets showed roughly 10-fold reductions, but Treg unique TCR beta sequences fell about 92-fold in these patients.

Of note for this clone: What it recognizes is unknown.

Germline V gene data show CDR1 as MNHEY and CDR2 as SMNVEV (reference sequence). V gave up 8 bases and J gave up 4 bases; unmatched junction bases: 2. The CDR3 extends over 12 amino acids. Some clones are missing from TCRdb's copy, which holds only in-frame ones; the method was immunoSEQ multiplex PCR. The sample lists some 9,000 clones, 80% occurring once. These data were likewise used in another study, on regulatory T cells. That paper notes: The PCR used 52 TRBV and 13 TRBJ primers.

V gene TRBV27 combines with J gene TRBJ1-2; 9 nucleotides agree with TRBD1. Sequences were obtained from CD8+ T cells sorted from blood. This receptor was obtained from a human donor in good health. CDR3 region: CASGTGSYGYTF. In nucleotides, the CDR3 is TGTGCCAGCGGGACAGGGAGCTATGGCTACACCTTC.